A selection of T cell receptor beta chains follows, all from one sample in a study of CD8 T cells in Susac syndrome. TCRdb re-analysed the immunoSEQ multiplex PCR reads in MiXCR, keeping a single row per CDR3 protein. Counted here are 130,000 to 150,000 distinct CDR3 sequences, roughly 94% occurring once; the ten biggest clones make up 0.075% to 0.1%. The sample comprised CD4+ T cells from PBMCs. The receptor source for this set is a human donor in good health. CDR3s include the opening cysteine and the closing phenylalanine or tryptophan. Fields, in order: V gene, clone size, J gene, D gene, CDR3 DNA, CDR3 protein. The D gene is left open where the match is weak. For some rows the clone size is stated as once, few or many, or as a class when expanded; others skip it.

v_call: TRBV27; clone_size: -; j_call: TRBJ2-7; d_call: -; cdr3_nt: TGTGCCAGCAGTTTGGGTATGACTTCCTACGAGCAGTACTTC; cdr3_aa: CASSLGMTSYEQYF
v_call: TRBV7-8; clone_size: -; j_call: TRBJ2-5; d_call: -; cdr3_nt: TGTGCCAGCAGTTCAAGAGGGGAGACCCAGTACTTC; cdr3_aa: CASSSRGETQYF
v_call: TRBV7-9; clone_size: -; j_call: TRBJ2-1; d_call: -; cdr3_nt: TGTGCCAGCAGCTTAGTAGCGCCCTCCTACAATGAGCAGTTCTTC; cdr3_aa: CASSLVAPSYNEQFF
v_call: TRBV30; clone_size: -; j_call: TRBJ2-7; d_call: TRBD1; cdr3_nt: TGTGCCTGGATCCCCACGGGACAGGGGAACGAGCAGCACTTC; cdr3_aa: CAWIPTGQGNEQHF
v_call: TRBV20-1; clone_size: -; j_call: TRBJ2-7; d_call: TRBD2; cdr3_nt: TGCAGCGGACTAGCGGGAGGCTCCTACGAGCAGTACTTC; cdr3_aa: CSGLAGGSYEQYF
v_call: TRBV3-1; clone_size: few; j_call: TRBJ1-1; d_call: -; cdr3_nt: TGTGCCAGCAGCCAAGATGGATGGGAAGGAACTGAAGCTTTCTTT; cdr3_aa: CASSQDGWEGTEAFF
v_call: TRBV6-6; clone_size: -; j_call: TRBJ1-2; d_call: -; cdr3_nt: TGTGCCAGCAGGGGAGAGGGCTATGGCTACACCTTC; cdr3_aa: CASRGEGYGYTF
v_call: TRBV6-1; clone_size: few; j_call: TRBJ2-3; d_call: -; cdr3_nt: TGTGCCAGCAGTGAAAGGCCCAGCACAGATACGCAGTATTTT; cdr3_aa: CASSERPSTDTQYF
v_call: TRBV12-3/TRBV12-4; clone_size: -; j_call: TRBJ1-2; d_call: -; cdr3_nt: TGTGCCAGCAGCTTAGCGCGGAGTTATGGCTACACCTTC; cdr3_aa: CASSLARSYGYTF
v_call: TRBV28; clone_size: -; j_call: TRBJ1-5; d_call: -; cdr3_nt: TGTGCCAGCAGGGAGGGAGGGGTAAACAATCAGCCCCAGCATTTT; cdr3_aa: CASREGGVNNQPQHF
v_call: TRBV12-3/TRBV12-4; clone_size: -; j_call: TRBJ2-7; d_call: -; cdr3_nt: TGTGCCAGCAGTCCACTCCCGCTATTTACGGGCGAGCAGTACTTC; cdr3_aa: CASSPLPLFTGEQYF
v_call: TRBV19; clone_size: -; j_call: TRBJ1-5; d_call: -; cdr3_nt: TGTGCCAGTAGTATGCCCTCCGCGACCAGTCGGCCCCAGCATTTT; cdr3_aa: CASSMPSATSRPQHF
v_call: TRBV2; clone_size: once; j_call: TRBJ1-1; d_call: -; cdr3_nt: TGTGCCAGCAGTGCCCAGGGGTTGGGCACTGAAGCTTTCTTT; cdr3_aa: CASSAQGLGTEAFF
v_call: TRBV7-3; clone_size: -; j_call: TRBJ2-3; d_call: TRBD2; cdr3_nt: TGTGCCAGCAGCTTACTAGTAGCGGGAGGCACAGATACGCAGTATTTT; cdr3_aa: CASSLLVAGGTDTQYF
v_call: TRBV13; clone_size: -; j_call: TRBJ2-3; d_call: TRBD2; cdr3_nt: TGTGCCAGCAGCTTCGCCGGAAGACTGGGGGGGAAAACAGATACGCAGTATTTT; cdr3_aa: CASSFAGRLGGKTDTQYF
v_call: TRBV7-9; clone_size: -; j_call: TRBJ2-1; d_call: -; cdr3_nt: TGTGCCAGCAGCCTAGACAGTAGCTCCTACAATGAGCAGTTCTTC; cdr3_aa: CASSLDSSSYNEQFF
v_call: TRBV3-1; clone_size: -; j_call: TRBJ1-5; d_call: -; cdr3_nt: TGTGCCAGCAGCCAAGATCGAAGGCAGCCCCAGCATTTT; cdr3_aa: CASSQDRRQPQHF
v_call: TRBV9; clone_size: -; j_call: TRBJ2-3; d_call: TRBD2; cdr3_nt: TGTGCCAGCAGCGTAGAGGCTAGCGGTGGGCAGTATTTT; cdr3_aa: CASSVEASGGQYF
v_call: TRBV18; clone_size: -; j_call: TRBJ1-4; d_call: -; cdr3_nt: TGTGCCAGCTCACCCATGGCAGCAACTAATGAAAAACTGTTTTTT; cdr3_aa: CASSPMAATNEKLFF
v_call: TRBV29-1; clone_size: -; j_call: TRBJ2-5; d_call: -; cdr3_nt: TGCAGCTCACTAGGGGACCAAGAGACCCAGTACTTC; cdr3_aa: CSSLGDQETQYF
v_call: TRBV3-1; clone_size: -; j_call: TRBJ2-1; d_call: -; cdr3_nt: TGTGCCAGCAGCCAAGATGACCCGATCGATGAGCAGTTCTTC; cdr3_aa: CASSQDDPIDEQFF
v_call: TRBV12-3/TRBV12-4; clone_size: -; j_call: TRBJ2-7; d_call: -; cdr3_nt: TGTGCCAGCAGTCCGATAGCGGATTCCTACGAGCAGTACTTC; cdr3_aa: CASSPIADSYEQYF
v_call: TRBV5-6; clone_size: -; j_call: TRBJ2-7; d_call: -; cdr3_nt: TGTGCCAGCAGCGTCTCGGAGGCCTACGAGCAGTACTTC; cdr3_aa: CASSVSEAYEQYF
v_call: TRBV30; clone_size: -; j_call: TRBJ1-5; d_call: TRBD1; cdr3_nt: TGTGCCTGGAGCCGGGACAGCACCAATCAGCCCCAGCATTTT; cdr3_aa: CAWSRDSTNQPQHF
v_call: TRBV18; clone_size: -; j_call: TRBJ2-7; d_call: TRBD1; cdr3_nt: TGTGCCAGCTCACCAAAGACAGGGGGCCACGAGCAGTACTTC; cdr3_aa: CASSPKTGGHEQYF
v_call: TRBV30; clone_size: -; j_call: TRBJ2-3; d_call: TRBD2; cdr3_nt: TGTGCCTGCATTCAAGGACTAGCGGGCTCGCAGTATTTT; cdr3_aa: CACIQGLAGSQYF
v_call: TRBV19; clone_size: -; j_call: TRBJ1-2; d_call: TRBD1; cdr3_nt: TGTGCCAGTAGTATCGGGACAGGGTATGGCTACACCTTC; cdr3_aa: CASSIGTGYGYTF
v_call: TRBV7-2; clone_size: -; j_call: TRBJ2-3; d_call: -; cdr3_nt: TGTGCCAGCAGCTTAGGCGATTATGATACGCAGTATTTT; cdr3_aa: CASSLGDYDTQYF
v_call: TRBV7-9; clone_size: -; j_call: TRBJ1-2; d_call: TRBD1; cdr3_nt: TGTGCCAGCAGCCTCCGGGACAGGGAGTATGGCTACACCTTC; cdr3_aa: CASSLRDREYGYTF